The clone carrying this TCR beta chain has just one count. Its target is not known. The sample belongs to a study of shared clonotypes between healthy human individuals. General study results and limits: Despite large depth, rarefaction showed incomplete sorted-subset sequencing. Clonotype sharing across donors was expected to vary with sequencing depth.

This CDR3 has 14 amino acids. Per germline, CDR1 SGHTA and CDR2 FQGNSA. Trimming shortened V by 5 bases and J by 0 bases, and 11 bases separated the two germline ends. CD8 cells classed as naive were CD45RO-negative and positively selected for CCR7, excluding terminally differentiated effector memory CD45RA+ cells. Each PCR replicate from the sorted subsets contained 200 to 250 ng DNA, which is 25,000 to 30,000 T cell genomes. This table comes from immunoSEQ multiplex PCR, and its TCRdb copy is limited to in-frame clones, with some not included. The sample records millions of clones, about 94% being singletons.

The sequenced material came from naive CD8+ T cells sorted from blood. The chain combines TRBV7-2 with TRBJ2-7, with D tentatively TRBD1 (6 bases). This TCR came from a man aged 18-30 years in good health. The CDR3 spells CASSALDSSYEQYF. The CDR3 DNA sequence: TGTGCCAGCAGCGCCCTGGACAGCTCCTACGAGCAGTACTTC.